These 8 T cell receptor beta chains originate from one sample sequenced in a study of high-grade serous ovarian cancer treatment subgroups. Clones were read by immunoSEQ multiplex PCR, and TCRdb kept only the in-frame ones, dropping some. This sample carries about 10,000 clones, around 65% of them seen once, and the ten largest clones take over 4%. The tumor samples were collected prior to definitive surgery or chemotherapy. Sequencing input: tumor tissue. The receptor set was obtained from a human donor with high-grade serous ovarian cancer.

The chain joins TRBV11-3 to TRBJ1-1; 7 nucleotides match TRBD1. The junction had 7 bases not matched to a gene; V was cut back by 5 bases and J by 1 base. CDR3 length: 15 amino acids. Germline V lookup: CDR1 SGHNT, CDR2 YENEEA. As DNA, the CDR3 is TGTGCCAGCAGCAGCTACAGGGGAGGGAACACTGAAGCTTTCTTT. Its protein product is CASSSYRGGNTEAFF.

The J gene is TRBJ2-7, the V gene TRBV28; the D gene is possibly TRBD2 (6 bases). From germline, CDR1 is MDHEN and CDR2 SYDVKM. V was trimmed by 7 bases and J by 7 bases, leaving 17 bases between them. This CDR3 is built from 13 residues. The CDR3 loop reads CASTEGSAWEQYF. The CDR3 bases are TGTGCCAGCACGGAGGGGTCGGCGTGGGAGCAGTACTTC.

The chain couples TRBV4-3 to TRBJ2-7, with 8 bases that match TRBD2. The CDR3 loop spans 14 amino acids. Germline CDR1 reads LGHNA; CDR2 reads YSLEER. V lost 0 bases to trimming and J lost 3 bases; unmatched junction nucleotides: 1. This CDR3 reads CASSQETSVYEQYF. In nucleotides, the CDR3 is TGCGCCAGCAGCCAAGAGACTAGCGTCTACGAGCAGTACTTC.

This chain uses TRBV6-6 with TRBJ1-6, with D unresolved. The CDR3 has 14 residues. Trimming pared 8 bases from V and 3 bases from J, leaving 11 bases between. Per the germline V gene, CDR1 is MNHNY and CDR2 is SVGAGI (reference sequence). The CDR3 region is CASGKGGYNSPLHF. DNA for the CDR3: TGTGCCAGCGGGAAGGGTGGCTATAATTCACCCCTCCACTTT.

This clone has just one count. The DNA for the CDR3 is TGTGCCAGCAGCTTGATGGGCAGCGAAGGGGTATATGGCTACACCTTC. Translation: CASSLMGSEGVYGYTF. V and J are TRBV13 and TRBJ1-2; weak D call: TRBD1 (5 bases). CDR1 PRHDT and CDR2 FYEKMQ come from the germline V gene (reference sequence). CDR3 length: 16 residues. The V end lost 3 bases, the J end lost 5 bases, and 19 bases lay between the germline ends.

CDR3 nucleotides: TGTGCCAGCAGCTCCGCTAGCATCGAGCAGTACTTC. Its protein is CASSSASIEQYF. The chain employs TRBV7-2 and TRBJ2-7; D may be TRBD2 (5 bases). This CDR3 spans 12 amino acids. CDR1 SGHTA and CDR2 FQGNSA come from the germline V gene. V lost 4 bases, J lost 6 bases, and 10 bases lay in between.

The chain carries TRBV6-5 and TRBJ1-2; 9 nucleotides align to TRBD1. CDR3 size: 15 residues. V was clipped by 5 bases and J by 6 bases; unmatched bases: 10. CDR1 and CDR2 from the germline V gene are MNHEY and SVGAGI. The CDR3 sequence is CASSNHRGRSNGYTF. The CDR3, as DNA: TGTGCCAGCAGTAATCACAGGGGGCGGTCTAATGGCTACACCTTC.

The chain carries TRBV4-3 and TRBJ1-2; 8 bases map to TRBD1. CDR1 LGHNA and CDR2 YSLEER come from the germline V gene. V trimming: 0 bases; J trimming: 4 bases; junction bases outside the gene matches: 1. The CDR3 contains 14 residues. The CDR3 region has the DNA TGCGCCAGCAGCCAAGAAGGGACAGGCTATGGCTACACCTTC. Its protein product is CASSQEGTGYGYTF.